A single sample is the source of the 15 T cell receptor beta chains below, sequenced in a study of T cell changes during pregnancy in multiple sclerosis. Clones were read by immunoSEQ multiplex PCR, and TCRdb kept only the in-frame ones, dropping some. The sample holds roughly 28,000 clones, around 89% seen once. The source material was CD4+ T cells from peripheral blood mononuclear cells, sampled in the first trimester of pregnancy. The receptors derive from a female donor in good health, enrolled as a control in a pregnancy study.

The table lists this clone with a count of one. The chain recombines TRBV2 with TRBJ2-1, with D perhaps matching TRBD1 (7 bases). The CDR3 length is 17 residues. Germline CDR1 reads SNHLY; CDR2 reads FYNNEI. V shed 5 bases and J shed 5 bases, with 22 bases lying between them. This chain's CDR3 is CASSQILATGSDNEQFF. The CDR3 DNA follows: TGTGCCAGCAGTCAAATTCTAGCGACAGGGTCAGACAATGAGCAGTTCTTC.

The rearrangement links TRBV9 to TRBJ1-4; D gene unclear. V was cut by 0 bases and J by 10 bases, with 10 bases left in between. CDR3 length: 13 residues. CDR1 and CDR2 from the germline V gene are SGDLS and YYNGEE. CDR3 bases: TGTGCCAGCAGCGTAGATTTGGAGGGAAAACTGTTTTTT. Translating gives CASSVDLEGKLFF.

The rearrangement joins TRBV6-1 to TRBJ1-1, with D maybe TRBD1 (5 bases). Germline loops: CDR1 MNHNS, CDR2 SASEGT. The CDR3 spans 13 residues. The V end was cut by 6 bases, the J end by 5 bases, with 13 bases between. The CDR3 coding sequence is TGTGCCAGCAGGTGGGGCGGGGAGACTGAAGCTTTCTTT. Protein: CASRWGGETEAFF.

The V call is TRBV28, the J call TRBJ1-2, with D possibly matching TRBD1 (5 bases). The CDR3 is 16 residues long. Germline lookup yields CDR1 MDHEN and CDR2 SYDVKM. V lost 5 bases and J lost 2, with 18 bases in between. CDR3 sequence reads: CASSPGRWGSNYGYTF. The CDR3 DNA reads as TGTGCCAGCAGTCCCGGTCGGTGGGGCTCCAACTATGGCTACACCTTC.

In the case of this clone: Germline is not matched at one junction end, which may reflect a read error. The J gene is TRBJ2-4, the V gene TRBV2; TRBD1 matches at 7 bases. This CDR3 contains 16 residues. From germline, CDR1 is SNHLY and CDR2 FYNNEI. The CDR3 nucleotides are TGTGCCGGCAGTGATCAACCGGGACAGCAGAAAAACATTCAGTACTTC. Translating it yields CAGSDQPGQQKNIQYF.

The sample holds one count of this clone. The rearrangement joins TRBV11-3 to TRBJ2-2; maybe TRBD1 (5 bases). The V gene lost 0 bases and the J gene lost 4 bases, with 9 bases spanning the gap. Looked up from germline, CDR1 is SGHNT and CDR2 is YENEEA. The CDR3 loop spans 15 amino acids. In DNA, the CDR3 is TGTGCCAGCAGCTTAGATCGTGGGGCCACCGGGGAGCTGTTTTTT. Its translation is CASSLDRGATGELFF.

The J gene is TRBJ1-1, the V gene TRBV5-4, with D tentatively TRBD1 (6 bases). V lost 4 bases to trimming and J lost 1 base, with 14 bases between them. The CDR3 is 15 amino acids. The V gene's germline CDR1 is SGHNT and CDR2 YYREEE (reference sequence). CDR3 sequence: CASSPTDRPNTEAFF. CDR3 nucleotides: TGTGCCAGCAGCCCGACGGACAGACCGAACACTGAAGCTTTCTTT.

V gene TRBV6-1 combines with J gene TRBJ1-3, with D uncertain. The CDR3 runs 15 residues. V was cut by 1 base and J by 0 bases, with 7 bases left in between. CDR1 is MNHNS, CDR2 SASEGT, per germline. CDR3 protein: CASSEEEGSGNTIYF. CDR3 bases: TGTGCCAGCAGTGAAGAAGAGGGCTCTGGAAACACCATATATTTT.

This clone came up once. The CDR3 sequence: CASRQTPTGGYGYTF. The CDR3 DNA reads TGCGCCAGCAGACAAACACCTACAGGGGGCTATGGCTACACCTTC. This chain connects TRBV5-1 to TRBJ1-2, with 8 bases aligning to TRBD1. This CDR3 spans 15 amino acids. V lost 5 bases to trimming and J lost 4 bases; unmatched junction nucleotides: 10. The germline CDR1 and CDR2 sequences are SGHRS and YFSETQ.

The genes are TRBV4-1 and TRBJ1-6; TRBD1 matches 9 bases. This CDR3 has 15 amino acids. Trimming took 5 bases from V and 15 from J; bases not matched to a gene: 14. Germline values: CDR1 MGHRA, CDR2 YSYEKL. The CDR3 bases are TGCGCCAGCAGCGATACCGGGACAGGGCCCAGGTTCCTCCACTTT. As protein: CASSDTGTGPRFLHF.

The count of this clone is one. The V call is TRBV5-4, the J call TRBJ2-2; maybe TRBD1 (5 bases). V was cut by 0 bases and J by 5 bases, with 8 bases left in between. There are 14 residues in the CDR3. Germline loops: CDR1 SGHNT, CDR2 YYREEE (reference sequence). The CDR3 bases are TGTGCCAGCAGCTTGGAGGGGCGGACCGGGGAGCTGTTTTTT. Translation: CASSLEGRTGELFF. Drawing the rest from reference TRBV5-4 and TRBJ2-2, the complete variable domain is ETGVTQSPTHLIKTRGQQVTLRCSSQSGHNTVSWYQQALGQGPQFIFQYYREEENGRGNFPPRFSGLQFPNYSSELNVNALELDDSALYLCASSLEGRTGELFFGEGSRLTVL.

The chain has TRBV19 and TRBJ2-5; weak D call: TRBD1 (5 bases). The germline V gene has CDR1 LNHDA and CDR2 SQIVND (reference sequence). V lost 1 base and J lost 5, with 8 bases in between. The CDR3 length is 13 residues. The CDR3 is CASSIGQTETQYF. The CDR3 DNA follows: TGTGCCAGTAGTATAGGACAGACGGAGACCCAGTACTTC. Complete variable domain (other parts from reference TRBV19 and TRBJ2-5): DGGITQSPKYLFRKEGQNVTLSCEQNLNHDAMYWYRQDPGQGLRLIYYSQIVNDFQKGDIAEGYSVSREKKESFPLTVTSAQKNPTAFYLCASSIGQTETQYFGPGTRLLVL.

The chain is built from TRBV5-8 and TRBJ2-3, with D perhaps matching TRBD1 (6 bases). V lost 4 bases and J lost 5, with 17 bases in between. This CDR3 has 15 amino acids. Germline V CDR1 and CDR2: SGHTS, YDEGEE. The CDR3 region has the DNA TGTGCCAGCAGCCTCACCCTACAGGGAAGAGATACGCAGTATTTT. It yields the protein CASSLTLQGRDTQYF.

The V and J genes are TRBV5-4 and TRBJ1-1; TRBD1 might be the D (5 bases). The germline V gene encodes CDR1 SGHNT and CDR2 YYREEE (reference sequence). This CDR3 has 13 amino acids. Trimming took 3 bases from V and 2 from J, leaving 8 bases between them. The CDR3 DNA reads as TGTGCCAGCAGCTCCACAGGAAACACTGAAGCTTTCTTT. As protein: CASSSTGNTEAFF. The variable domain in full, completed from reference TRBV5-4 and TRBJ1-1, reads ETGVTQSPTHLIKTRGQQVTLRCSSQSGHNTVSWYQQALGQGPQFIFQYYREEENGRGNFPPRFSGLQFPNYSSELNVNALELDDSALYLCASSSTGNTEAFFGQGTRLTVV.

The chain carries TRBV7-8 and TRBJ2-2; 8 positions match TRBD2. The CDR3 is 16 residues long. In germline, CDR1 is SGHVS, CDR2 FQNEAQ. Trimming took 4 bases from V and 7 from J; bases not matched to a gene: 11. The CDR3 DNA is TGTGCCAGCAGCTCGCGGGGGGCCGTCCGGGTCGGGGAGCTGTTTTTT. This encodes CASSSRGAVRVGELFF.